One sample yielded the 24 T cell receptor beta chains listed below, sequenced in a study of T cell clonality in common variable immunodeficiency. Sequenced by immunoSEQ multiplex PCR; TCRdb stores in-frame clones only, minus some. Observed are roughly 30,000 clones, no singletons, with the top ten taking roughly 4.5%. The sequenced sample consisted of peripheral blood mononuclear cells. All receptors derive from a person aged 18 to 75 in good health.

This clone was seen repeatedly, ten times or more. The read finishes 3 residues shy of the CDR3 end, and the germline J gene is used to complete it. This chain uses TRBV7-9 with TRBJ2-6, with D uncertain. V gave up 4 bases and J gave up 0 bases, with 4 bases separating them. The length of the CDR3 is 14 residues. CDR1 and CDR2 from the germline V gene are SEHNR and FQNEAQ (reference sequence). The CDR3 region is CASSSYSGANVLTF. The CDR3 bases that were read are TGTGCCAGCAGCTCCTACTCTGGGGCCAACGTC.

The table lists this clone with many counts. Sequence at one end of the junction differs from germline and may be a read error. From the germline J gene comes the end of the CDR3, since the read stops 3 residues before it. V and J are TRBV7-7 and TRBJ1-1, with a weak D call TRBD1 (6 bases). In germline, CDR1 is SSHAT, CDR2 FNYEAQ (reference sequence). CDR3 size: 13 residues. The CDR3: CASSQDSNTEAFF. The part of the CDR3 DNA that was read is TGTGCTAGCAGCCAGGACAGCAACACTGAA.

This clone has ten or more counts. The CDR3 end lies 3 residues beyond the end of the read and is filled in from the germline J gene. The rearrangement joins TRBV6-1 to TRBJ1-4; D unresolved. Germline V gives CDR1 MNHNS, CDR2 SASEGT. The CDR3 is 14 amino acids. Trimming removed 3 bases from V and 7 bases from J, with 12 bases in between. Incomplete CDR3 DNA: TGTGCCAGCAGTGACCACGGTGGTAGTGAAAAA. It specifies CASSDHGGSEK. The full CDR3 sequence reads CASSDHGGSEKLFF.

A remark on this clone: A read error may explain this, as a much larger clone is one base away. The sequenced fragment ends 3 residues before the CDR3 boundary, so the rest is inferred from the germline J gene. The gene calls are TRBV2 and TRBJ1-5, with D unresolved. Trimming took off 4 bases at V and 0 bases at J, with 10 bases between the two ends. The germline V gene encodes CDR1 SNHLY and CDR2 FYNNEI. The CDR3 length is 15 residues. CDR3: CASSGPGYSNQPQHF. CDR3 bases read: TGTGCCAGCAGTGGACCGGGTTATAGCAATCAGCCC.

The table lists this clone with many counts. The observed sequence ends 3 residues before the CDR3 terminus, with the missing tail filled in from the germline J gene. This chain links TRBV7-2 with TRBJ2-7, with D maybe TRBD1 (6 bases). CDR3 size: 15 residues. The germline V gene has CDR1 SGHTA and CDR2 FQGNSA. Trimming shortened V by 3 bases and J by 3 bases, and 15 bases separated the two germline ends. The CDR3 is CASSLVTGTNYEQYF. The CDR3 DNA, read in part, is TGTGCCAGCAGCTTGGTTACAGGGACCAACTACGAG.

At least ten counts were recorded for this clone. The missing CDR3 end, 3 residues past where the read stops, is filled in from the germline J gene. V usage is TRBV5-4 and J usage is TRBJ2-2; D might be TRBD2 (5 bases). The germline gives CDR1 SGHNT, CDR2 YYREEE (reference sequence). The V gene lost 3 bases and the J gene lost 8 bases, with 11 bases spanning the gap. The CDR3 is made up of 13 amino acids. CDR3 loop: CASSSDGLGELFF. CDR3 DNA (partial): TGTGCCAGCAGCTCCGACGGACTGGGGGAG.

There are many counts of this clone. The CDR3 end falls 3 residues outside the read, so it is completed with the germline J gene. This sequence joins TRBV5-1 and TRBJ2-7, with TRBD1 matching 10 bases. This CDR3 is 16 amino acids long. Trimming removed 1 base from V and 2 bases from J; junction bases left unmatched: 6. The germline V gene encodes CDR1 SGHRS and CDR2 YFSETQ. CDR3 DNA, as far as it was read: TGCGCCAGCAGCTTGCAACCGGGACAGGGGACCTACGAG. Its translation: CASSLQPGQGTYE. The whole CDR3 region reads CASSLQPGQGTYEQYF.

This clone was detected ten times or more. Coverage ceases 3 residues before the CDR3 finishes, and the germline J gene fills in the end. The gene calls are TRBV30 and TRBJ1-2, with 7 bases aligning to TRBD1. V shed 5 bases and J 3 bases; nucleotides not matched to a gene: 9. This CDR3 contains 14 residues. Germline V gene data show CDR1 as GTSNPN and CDR2 as SVGIG (reference sequence). The CDR3 reads CAWEPGQKYYGYTF. The DNA read from the CDR3 is TGTGCCTGGGAACCGGGACAGAAATACTATGGC. The variable domain in full, completed from reference TRBV30 and TRBJ1-2, reads SQTIHQWPATLVQPVGSPLSLECTVEGTSNPNLYWYRQAAGRGLQLLFYSVGIGQISSEVPQNLSASRPQDRQFILSSKKLLLSDSGFYLCAWEPGQKYYGYTFGSGTRLTVV.

Only a few counts were recorded for this clone. Partial CDR3 DNA: TGTGCCAGCAGCTTAGGGCCGGGACTAACCTACGAG. As protein: CASSLGPGLTYE. In full, the CDR3 is CASSLGPGLTYEQYF. The chain uses TRBV11-1 and TRBJ2-7, with TRBD2 identical over 7 bases. The read terminates 3 residues before the CDR3 end, so the remaining end is supplied by the germline J gene. The CDR3 is 15 residues long. Looked up from germline, CDR1 is SGHAT and CDR2 is FQDESV (reference sequence). Losses at the gene ends were 1 base for V and 2 bases for J; bases not matched to a gene: 5. Using reference TRBV11-1 and TRBJ2-7 for the parts outside the CDR3, the full variable domain is EAEVAQSPRYKITEKSQAVAFWCDPISGHATLYWYRQILGQGPELLVQFQDESVVDDSQLPKDRFSAERLKGVDSTLKIQPAELGDSAMYLCASSLGPGLTYEQYFGPGTRLTVT.

This clone was seen a few times. The read terminates 3 residues before the CDR3 end, so the remaining end is supplied by the germline J gene. The chain combines TRBV19 with TRBJ2-3; 7 bases line up with TRBD1. From germline, CDR1 is LNHDA and CDR2 SQIVND (reference sequence). This CDR3 is 13 amino acids long. The sequenced part of the CDR3 DNA is TGTGCCAGTACAGGAACAGGGGATCAGCCG. Encoded protein: CASTGTGDQP. The complete CDR3 protein is CASTGTGDQPQYF.

This clone is medium-sized (0.01 to 0.1%) by share. Read data end 3 residues before the CDR3 end; the end is taken from the germline J gene. The rearrangement uses TRBV7-3 and TRBJ2-3; maybe TRBD1 (6 bases). This CDR3 is built from 15 residues. CDR1 is SGHTA, CDR2 FQGTGA, per germline. The V end was cut by 5 bases, the J end by 0 bases, with 12 bases between. The CDR3 sequence: CASSADSFSTDTQYF. CDR3 DNA, as far as it was read: TGTGCCAGCAGCGCGGACAGTTTTAGCACAGATACG.

At least ten counts were recorded for this clone. The CDR3 extends 3 residues past the end of the read, so its final part is completed from the germline J gene. This chain connects TRBV7-8 to TRBJ1-2, with D possibly TRBD1 on 6 matching bases. The V end lost 3 bases, the J end lost 6 bases, and 8 bases lay between the germline ends. CDR3 size: 12 residues. Per germline, CDR1 SGHVS and CDR2 FQNEAQ. The CDR3 DNA, read in part, is TGTGCCAGCAGCTTGGGACACGATGGC. It codes for CASSLGHDG. The full CDR3 sequence reads CASSLGHDGYTF.

This clone showed up many times. The CDR3 goes on 3 residues after the read ends, and that part is filled in from the germline J gene. The V call is TRBV30, the J call TRBJ2-5; no clear D gene. V was clipped by 0 bases and J by 5 bases, with 7 bases between them. The CDR3 spans 12 residues. Looked up from germline, CDR1 is GTSNPN and CDR2 is SVGIG (reference sequence). The sequenced CDR3 bases are TGTGCCTGGAGTGTACTTAGTGAGACC. It is translated as CAWSVLSET. The full CDR3 protein reads CAWSVLSETQYF.

A word on this clone: The read terminates 3 residues ahead of where the CDR3 ends, so the germline J gene completes it. The chain links TRBV19 to TRBJ2-3; TRBD1 aligns across 7 bases. The CDR3 runs to 14 residues. Germline V gene sequence: CDR1 LNHDA, CDR2 SQIVND (reference sequence). V lost 8 bases, J lost 2 bases, and 7 bases stayed unmatched. The CDR3 bases that were read are TGTGCCAGTGGGCCCACAGGGGCCACAGATACG. Protein product: CASGPTGATDT. The CDR3 in its entirety is CASGPTGATDTQYF.

This clone was observed many times. The observed sequence ends 3 residues before the CDR3 terminus, with the missing tail filled in from the germline J gene. This chain uses TRBV7-9 with TRBJ1-1; TRBD1 agrees at 10 bases. Trimming took 6 bases from V and 4 from J; bases not matched to a gene: 5. The CDR3 extends over 14 amino acids. The germline V gene has CDR1 SEHNR and CDR2 FQNEAQ (reference sequence). The sequenced part of the CDR3 DNA is TGTGCCAGCAGGCCTGGACAGGGGGGCACTGAA. Its protein product is CASRPGQGGTE. The whole CDR3 reads CASRPGQGGTEAFF.

This clone was observed at least ten times. The observed sequence ends 3 residues before the CDR3 terminus, with the missing tail filled in from the germline J gene. This rearrangement joins TRBV18 to TRBJ1-2; 8 bases align to TRBD1. The length of the CDR3 is 13 residues. The germline CDR1 and CDR2 sequences are KGHSH and LQKENI. The V gene end was trimmed by 6 bases and the J gene end by 4 bases; junction bases not matched to a gene: 4. CDR3 bases read: TGTGCCAGCTCCCCAGGGGGCGGCTATGGC. This codes for CASSPGGGYG. The whole CDR3 reads CASSPGGGYGYTF.

This clone was observed a handful of times. This CDR3 is CASAAGTNNQPQHF. The covered CDR3 bases are TGTGCCAGCGCCGCGGGTACGAACAATCAGCCC. The genes are TRBV2 and TRBJ1-5; D unresolved. The read terminates 3 residues before the CDR3 end, so the remaining end is supplied by the germline J gene. The CDR3 contains 14 residues. Germline lookup yields CDR1 SNHLY and CDR2 FYNNEI. Deletions cut 8 bases from V and 3 bases from J, with 14 bases between. Based on the CDR3 plus reference TRBV2 and TRBJ1-5, the full variable domain is EPEVTQTPSHQVTQMGQEVILRCVPISNHLYFYWYRQILGQKVEFLVSFYNNEISEKSEIFDDQFSVERPDGSNFTLKIRSTKLEDSAMYFCASAAGTNNQPQHFGDGTRLSIL.

Comments on this clone: The read terminates 3 residues before the CDR3 end, so the remaining end is supplied by the germline J gene. This rearrangement joins TRBV5-1 to TRBJ2-3, with 7 bases matching TRBD2. CDR3 length: 15 residues. The germline CDR1 and CDR2 sequences are SGHRS and YFSETQ. CDR3 bases read: TGCGCCAGCGCCTTAAGTAGCGGGCCTGAAGAGACG. Translation gives CASALSSGPEET. From start to end, the CDR3 is CASALSSGPEETQYF.

This clone has more than one count but fewer than ten. The read halts 3 residues ahead of the CDR3 end, with the missing end drawn from the germline J gene. This rearrangement joins TRBV6-2 or TRBV6-3 to TRBJ1-1; TRBD1 matches at 10 bases. The CDR3 extends over 14 amino acids. The germline V gene encodes CDR1 MNHEY and CDR2 SVGEGT. J lost 6 bases, V lost 5 bases, and 6 bases had no gene match. This CDR3 is CASSAWDRGPEAFF. The part of the CDR3 DNA that was read is TGTGCCAGCAGTGCTTGGGACAGGGGACCTGAA.

This clone was recorded a few times. Coverage ceases 3 residues before the CDR3 finishes, and the germline J gene fills in the end. The chain is built from TRBV7-9 and TRBJ2-1; 12 bases map to TRBD2. This CDR3 spans 15 amino acids. V shed 7 bases, J shed 4 bases, and the junction held 5 bases outside the gene matches. The germline V gene has CDR1 SEHNR and CDR2 FQNEAQ (reference sequence). CDR3 residues: CASTPTSGRYNEQFF. CDR3 DNA (partial): TGTGCCAGCACCCCCACTAGCGGGAGGTACAATGAG.

This clone was counted ten times or more. The sequenced fragment ends 3 residues before the CDR3 boundary, so the rest is inferred from the germline J gene. The gene calls are TRBV7-8 and TRBJ1-5; TRBD1 agrees at 9 bases. Losses at the gene ends were 3 bases for V and 0 bases for J; bases not matched to a gene: 9. The germline V gene has CDR1 SGHVS and CDR2 FQNEAQ. This CDR3 is built from 18 residues. This CDR3 is CASSFAGQGEYSNQPQHF. The CDR3 bases that were read are TGTGCCAGCAGCTTCGCGGGACAGGGCGAATATAGCAATCAGCCC. Full variable domain (missing parts from reference TRBV7-8 and TRBJ1-5): GAGVSQSPRYKVAKRGQDVALRCDPISGHVSLFWYQQALGQGPEFLTYFQNEAQLDKSGLPSDRFFAERPEGSVSTLKIQRTQQEDSAVYLCASSFAGQGEYSNQPQHFGDGTRLSIL.

Turning to this clone: The read ends 3 residues shy of where the CDR3 ends; the end is completed using the germline J gene. V is TRBV7-8 and J is TRBJ2-7; a possible D gene is TRBD2 (5 bases). V lost 1 base and J lost 6, with 13 bases in between. Germline CDR1 reads SGHVS; CDR2 reads FQNEAQ. This CDR3 comprises 14 residues. The part of the CDR3 DNA that was read is TGTGCCAGCAGCTTAGATACAGTCCGGGGCGAG. Its translation is CASSLDTVRGE. The entire CDR3 reads CASSLDTVRGEQYF.

This clone has only a few counts. The CDR3 end falls 3 residues outside the read, so it is completed with the germline J gene. The chain recombines TRBV7-9 with TRBJ1-1; maybe TRBD1 (6 bases). From germline, CDR1 is SEHNR and CDR2 FQNEAQ (reference sequence). This CDR3 region has 15 residues. V was trimmed by 1 base and J by 5 bases, leaving 14 bases between them. CDR3 residues: CASSLGATGRTEAFF. The sequenced CDR3 bases are TGTGCCAGCAGCTTAGGGGCTACAGGGCGTACTGAA. The whole variable domain, filled in from reference TRBV7-9 and TRBJ1-1, reads DTGVSQNPRHKITKRGQNVTFRCDPISEHNRLYWYRQTLGQGPEFLTYFQNEAQLEKSRLLSDRFSAERPKGSFSTLEIQRTEQGDSAMYLCASSLGATGRTEAFFGQGTRLTVV.

This clone was observed many times. The CDR3 extends 3 residues past the end of the read, so its final part is completed from the germline J gene. The chain is built from TRBV12-3 or TRBV12-4 and TRBJ2-5; D may be TRBD1 (5 bases). The CDR3 consists of 12 residues. CDR3 DNA (partial): TGTGCCAGCAGCCCTGACAGCGAAACC. Its protein is CASSPDSET. The entire CDR3 sequence reads CASSPDSETQYF.